The rows below give T cell receptor beta chains drawn from one sample of a study of blood T cell repertoires in COVID-19. Sequencing was performed with immunoSEQ multiplex PCR; in TCRdb, only in-frame clones are kept and a portion is missing. The sample contains 250,000 or so clones, roughly 83% of which appear only once. The sequencing input was PBMCs or T cells enriched from blood (not recorded which). The receptors come from a woman aged 50 to 60 who had recovered from COVID-19. Each CDR3 is given with its conserved first and last residue. Expanded clones are given a class, and other clones once, few, many or no size at all.

length	V	size	CDR3
15	TRBV2	-	CASSEAGTGREKLFF
15	TRBV2	-	CASRTSGQERNEQFF
13	TRBV24-1	-	CATSDLVTDEQFF
13	TRBV5-8	-	CASSSRGVYEQYF
14	TRBV19	-	CASSSRGQGNTIYF
15	TRBV7-2	few	CASSPRQGGAYGYTF
15	TRBV4-3	few	CASSAKGGMNTEAFF
12	TRBV7-2	-	CASSSYGETQYF
13	TRBV7-3	-	CASSSGQYNEQFF
15	TRBV4-3	once	CASSQDRGQGYEQYF
16	TRBV14	-	CASSQAPDRLFYEQYF
12	TRBV11-3	-	CASSLASYEQYF
14	TRBV5-4	-	CASSFDPSVEKLFF
15	TRBV6-2/TRBV6-3	-	CASSYRLSRGGEQYF
13	TRBV20-1	-	CSASIGTGYGYTF